Following are 29 T cell receptor beta chains from one sample sequenced in a study of T cells in tuberculosis. Clones were sequenced by immunoSEQ multiplex PCR, and TCRdb holds only the in-frame ones, with some missing. This table has about 43,000 clones, less than 95% appearing once. Sequencing was done on a sample of PBMCs. The source is a donor aged 5 to 30 with latent tuberculosis or without tuberculosis infection. Some clones in this sample may be carry-over from other donors' samples.

This clone has a single count. The V gene is TRBV7-2, the J gene TRBJ2-2; 7 bases map to TRBD1. V was pared by 6 bases and J by 6 bases, with 13 bases of the junction left unmatched. The CDR3 covers 16 residues. Germline assignment: CDR1 SGHTA and CDR2 FQGNSA. The CDR3 region is CASRLRRTGGAGELFF. CDR3 DNA sequence: TGTGCCAGCAGGCTTAGACGGACAGGCGGCGCCGGGGAGCTGTTTTTT. The entire variable domain, with the rest obtained from reference TRBV7-2 and TRBJ2-2, is as follows: GAGVSQSPSNKVTEKGKDVELRCDPISGHTALYWYRQSLGQGLEFLIYFQGNSAPDKSGLPSDRFSAERTGGSVSTLTIQRTQQEDSAVYLCASRLRRTGGAGELFFGEGSRLTVL.

This rearrangement joins TRBV7-9 to TRBJ2-3; TRBD1 aligns across 8 bases. Germline-derived CDR1 and CDR2 are SEHNR and FQNEAQ (reference sequence). The CDR3 is made up of 13 amino acids. Losses at the gene ends were 5 bases for V and 5 bases for J; bases not matched to a gene: 3. This CDR3 reads CASSTTGGDTQYF. The CDR3 nucleotides are TGTGCCAGCAGCACCACAGGGGGAGATACGCAGTATTTT.

This CDR3 is CASSMRGNDYTF. In DNA, the CDR3 is TGTGCCAGTAGTATGCGGGGGAATGACTACACCTTC. This chain uses TRBV19 with TRBJ1-2; the D gene is possibly TRBD1 (5 bases). Germline assignment: CDR1 LNHDA and CDR2 SQIVND (reference sequence). This CDR3 region has 12 residues. Between the trimmed V and J ends, which lost 3 bases and 10 bases, there was a span of 12 bases.

About this clone: The germline gene is not matched at one end of the junction; a read error may be the cause. The chain is built from TRBV7-2 and TRBJ2-7, with TRBD2 identical over 14 bases. Germline CDR1 SGHTA, CDR2 FQGNSA. The CDR3 covers 13 residues. CDR3 coding DNA: TGTGCCAGCAGCTTAGCAGGGACTAGCGGGGGAATCTTC. Protein: CASSLAGTSGGIF.

The chain carries TRBV9 and TRBJ2-2; 15 bases match TRBD2. V was pared by 0 bases and J by 7 bases, with 7 bases of the junction left unmatched. This CDR3 contains 18 residues. The V gene's germline CDR1 is SGDLS and CDR2 YYNGEE. CDR3 DNA sequence: TGTGCCAGCAGCGTAGGTGGACTAGCGGGAGGGGTGATCGGGGAGCTGTTTTTT. Its translation: CASSVGGLAGGVIGELFF.

V is TRBV4-1 and J is TRBJ2-4, with 9 bases identical to TRBD1. The CDR3 has 17 amino acids. V trimming: 3 bases; J trimming: 1 base; junction bases outside the gene matches: 7. From germline, CDR1 is MGHRA and CDR2 YSYEKL. CDR3 amino acids: CASSQVTGGAAKNIQYF. The CDR3 nucleotides are TGCGCCAGCAGCCAGGTCACAGGGGGCGCTGCCAAAAACATTCAGTACTTC.

The chain is built from TRBV28 and TRBJ2-1; D not resolved. This CDR3 spans 14 amino acids. Germline lookup yields CDR1 MDHEN and CDR2 SYDVKM. With 3 bases removed from V and 4 bases from J, the gap between germline ends came to 10 bases. The CDR3 nucleotides read TGTGCCAGCAGTTTCATGGCACAGTACAATGAGCAGTTCTTC. Translating it yields CASSFMAQYNEQFF. The variable domain in full, with the rest retrieved from reference TRBV28 and TRBJ2-1, is DVKVTQSSRYLVKRTGEKVFLECVQDMDHENMFWYRQDPGLGLRLIYFSYDVKMKEKGDIPEGYSVSREKKERFSLILESASTNQTSMYLCASSFMAQYNEQFFGPGTRLTVL.

CDR3 protein: CASSRSDSRGQTYEQYF. The CDR3 coding sequence is TGCGCCAGCAGCCGCTCGGACAGTCGGGGTCAGACTTACGAGCAGTACTTC. The genes are TRBV4-1 and TRBJ2-7, with D possibly being TRBD1 (6 bases). The CDR3 covers 17 residues. Germline values: CDR1 MGHRA, CDR2 YSYEKL. Trimming removed 4 bases at V and 4 bases at J, with 23 bases between.

V and J are TRBV30 and TRBJ1-1, with TRBD1 matching over 9 bases. In germline, CDR1 is GTSNPN, CDR2 SVGIG (reference sequence). Trimming at V came to 4 bases and at J to 2 bases, leaving 5 bases not matched to a gene. CDR3 size: 14 residues. The CDR3 sequence: CAWTPTGGNTEAFF. The CDR3, as DNA: TGTGCCTGGACCCCCACAGGGGGCAACACTGAAGCTTTCTTT.

J is TRBJ2-1 and V is TRBV11-2; tentatively, D is TRBD2 (6 bases). The germline V gene has CDR1 SGHAT and CDR2 FQNNGV. This CDR3 contains 15 residues. The V and J ends lost 6 bases and 0 bases respectively, with 12 bases between them. The CDR3 region is CASRTSRRSYNEQFF. The CDR3 DNA is TGTGCCAGCAGAACTAGCCGACGCTCCTACAATGAGCAGTTCTTC.

V usage is TRBV27 and J usage is TRBJ2-2; 8 nucleotides agree with TRBD1. Germline V gene sequence: CDR1 MNHEY, CDR2 SMNVEV (reference sequence). The ends lost 6 bases at V and 3 bases at J; junction bases unmatched: 6. The CDR3 totals 15 residues. CDR3 bases: TGTGCCAGCAGACCGGGACAGGTGGACACCGGGGAGCTGTTTTTT. Translation: CASRPGQVDTGELFF.

The chain combines TRBV15 with TRBJ2-1; TRBD2 matches 8 bases. V was pared by 3 bases and J by 0 bases, with 7 bases of the junction left unmatched. Germline V lookup: CDR1 LNHNV, CDR2 YYDKDF (reference sequence). The CDR3 covers 17 residues. CDR3 loop: CATSSRSSGSSYNEQFF. CDR3 DNA: TGTGCCACCAGCAGCAGATCGAGCGGGAGCTCCTACAATGAGCAGTTCTTC.

Sample share makes this clone medium-sized (0.01 to 0.1%). The V gene is TRBV15, the J gene TRBJ2-7; no reliable D call. Trimming cost V 6 bases and J 2 bases, with 11 bases left between them. Per the germline V gene, CDR1 is LNHNV and CDR2 is YYDKDF (reference sequence). There are 13 residues in the CDR3. The CDR3 DNA follows: TGTGCCACCAGAAGTGGCACCACCTACGAGCAGTACTTC. Its protein product is CATRSGTTYEQYF.

V gene TRBV7-8 combines with J gene TRBJ2-1, with a weak D call TRBD2 (6 bases). V was pared by 5 bases and J by 3 bases, with 8 bases between. CDR3 length equals 13 residues. Germline CDR1 SGHVS, CDR2 FQNEAQ. The CDR3 region has the DNA TGTGCCAGCAGCAAGGGACTCTACAATGAGCAGTTCTTC. Translated, it gives CASSKGLYNEQFF.

The chain is built from TRBV19 and TRBJ2-7, with D perhaps TRBD1 (7 bases). V was pared by 9 bases and J by 1 base, with 13 bases between. The CDR3 loop spans 13 amino acids. Germline V gene lookup returns CDR1 LNHDA and CDR2 SQIVND (reference sequence). The CDR3 nucleotides read TGTGCCAGCAGGGGGGCCACATCCTACGAGCAGTACTTC. Translation: CASRGATSYEQYF.

The chain is built from TRBV28 and TRBJ1-1, with D hard to call. V lost 6 bases, J lost 5 bases, and 25 bases lay in between. CDR1 and CDR2 from the germline V gene are MDHEN and SYDVKM. This CDR3 comprises 17 residues. This CDR3 is CASRAPGSGLSPTEAFF. CDR3 DNA: TGTGCCAGCAGGGCACCTGGGTCAGGCCTTTCTCCGACTGAAGCTTTCTTT.

This clone was seen just once. The rearrangement joins TRBV30 to TRBJ2-1; TRBD1 might be the D (5 bases). With 4 bases removed from V and 4 bases from J, the gap between germline ends came to 11 bases. The length of the CDR3 is 13 residues. The V gene's germline CDR1 is GTSNPN and CDR2 SVGIG (reference sequence). CDR3 coding DNA: TGTGCCTGGATTAGGGGTAGTTACAATGAGCAGTTCTTC. Encoded protein: CAWIRGSYNEQFF.

This clone was counted a single time. The chain is built from TRBV28 and TRBJ2-7; a weak D match, TRBD2 (6 bases). Per germline, CDR1 MDHEN and CDR2 SYDVKM. V was trimmed by 11 bases and J by 4 bases, leaving 15 bases between them. The CDR3 totals 12 residues. In nucleotides, the CDR3 is TGTGCCTCGCAGGGAGGAAAGTACGAGCAGTACTTC. It translates to CASQGGKYEQYF.

A single count supports this clone. The chain couples TRBV7-8 to TRBJ2-2; 7 positions agree with TRBD1. Looked up from germline, CDR1 is SGHVS and CDR2 is FQNEAQ. With 5 bases clipped from V and 0 bases from J, the junction kept 3 bases outside the gene matches. This CDR3 has 15 residues. CDR3 in amino acids: CASSPTGANTGELFF. The CDR3 DNA follows: TGTGCCAGCAGCCCAACAGGGGCGAACACCGGGGAGCTGTTTTTT.

The chain recombines TRBV28 with TRBJ1-2; 7 nucleotides agree with TRBD1. The CDR3 contains 16 residues. Germline trimming cut 5 bases from V and 0 bases from J; bases unmatched to any gene: 9. CDR1 and CDR2 (germline): MDHEN, SYDVKM. The CDR3 here is CASSRTGVRANYGYTF. The CDR3 DNA sequence: TGTGCCAGCAGTCGTACAGGGGTAAGAGCTAACTATGGCTACACCTTC.

The chain is built from TRBV6-1 and TRBJ2-7; 7 bases agree with TRBD1. With V trimmed by 6 bases and J by 6 bases, 11 bases remained unmatched. This CDR3 comprises 14 residues. From germline, CDR1 is MNHNS and CDR2 SASEGT. CDR3 DNA sequence: TGTGCCAGCAGGAAACAACAGGGGTCCCCCGAGCAGTACTTC. The encoded protein is CASRKQQGSPEQYF.

The V gene is TRBV7-6, the J gene TRBJ1-1; a possible D gene is TRBD1 (5 bases). The CDR3 consists of 15 residues. Trimming pared 4 bases from V and 1 base from J, leaving 13 bases between. The germline gives CDR1 SGHVS, CDR2 FNYEAQ. The CDR3, as DNA: TGTGCCAGCAGCTCCCCGGGGGGAGGGAACACTGAAGCTTTCTTT. Protein: CASSSPGGGNTEAFF.

This chain joins TRBV9 and TRBJ2-2; 10 nucleotides line up with TRBD2. V was clipped by 2 bases and J by 0 bases; unmatched bases: 13. The CDR3 sequence is 20 residues long. In germline, CDR1 is SGDLS, CDR2 YYNGEE. CDR3 amino acids: CASSVYLAGGGYANTGELFF. In nucleotides, the CDR3 is TGTGCCAGCAGCGTTTACTTAGCGGGGGGTGGATACGCGAACACCGGGGAGCTGTTTTTT.

V gene TRBV6-1 combines with J gene TRBJ2-1; maybe TRBD2 (6 bases). The germline V and J ends were trimmed by 0 bases and 2 bases, with 8 bases remaining between them. CDR3 length: 15 residues. Germline CDR1 is MNHNS and CDR2 is SASEGT. The CDR3, as DNA: TGTGCCAGCAGTGAAGCGGGACTCGCCTACAATGAGCAGTTCTTC. This encodes CASSEAGLAYNEQFF.

The chain has TRBV6-5 and TRBJ1-2; tentatively, D is TRBD1 (5 bases). V was cut by 6 bases and J by 6 bases, with 14 bases left in between. Germline V gene lookup returns CDR1 MNHEY and CDR2 SVGAGI. The CDR3 sequence is 13 residues long. The chain's CDR3 is CASSRGVRDGYTF. The CDR3 DNA is TGTGCCAGCAGCCGGGGGGTACGGGATGGCTACACCTTC.

The chain uses TRBV27 and TRBJ2-3; maybe TRBD1 (6 bases). The CDR3 has 17 amino acids. Between the trimmed V and J ends, which lost 2 bases and 1 base, there was a span of 16 bases. Germline V CDR1 and CDR2: MNHEY, SMNVEV (reference sequence). The CDR3 loop is CASSLNRVDHRTDTQYF. Written as DNA, the CDR3 is TGTGCCAGCAGTTTAAACAGGGTGGACCACCGCACAGATACGCAGTATTTT.

The chain carries TRBV5-4 and TRBJ2-7; no clear D gene. The CDR3 covers 13 residues. Looked up from germline, CDR1 is SGHNT and CDR2 is YYREEE (reference sequence). V dropped 1 base and J dropped 5 bases, with 10 bases sitting between them. This CDR3 reads CASSLMTRHEQYF. In nucleotides, the CDR3 is TGTGCCAGCAGCTTGATGACTCGACACGAGCAGTACTTC.

This clone occurred once. The V call is TRBV4-3, the J call TRBJ1-1; tentative D call: TRBD1 (5 bases). The V end lost 0 bases, the J end lost 1 base, and 9 bases lay between the germline ends. This CDR3 has 15 amino acids. Germline CDR1 LGHNA, CDR2 YSLEER. The CDR3 is CASSQERQWNTEAFF. CDR3 nucleotide sequence: TGCGCCAGCAGCCAAGAAAGACAGTGGAACACTGAAGCTTTCTTT.

V gene TRBV6-5 combines with J gene TRBJ2-1, with 12 bases identical to TRBD2. This CDR3 has 15 residues. Germline CDR1 reads MNHEY; CDR2 reads SVGAGI. The ends lost 7 bases at V and 7 bases at J; junction bases unmatched: 8. The CDR3 coding sequence is TGTGCCAGCAAACCTCTAGCGGGAGGGCCTAATGAGCAGTTCTTC. It encodes CASKPLAGGPNEQFF.